This T cell receptor beta chain was identified in a study of early T cells in non-severe SARS-CoV-2 infection. Study as a whole: Sequencing of unsorted whole blood was done on bulk RNA, leaving chains unpaired.

TCRdb itself ran the 5' RACE reads through MiXCR, one entry per CDR3 protein. The data contain over 25,000 distinct CDR3 sequences, 5.7% of them singletons. The germline V and J ends were trimmed by 0 bases and 3 bases, with 11 bases remaining between them. The CDR3 loop spans 15 amino acids. Germline CDR1 and CDR2: MNHEY and SMNVEV (reference sequence). The source is an adult who was a healthcare worker with PCR-confirmed SARS-CoV-2 infection or an uninfected control (not recorded which). The specimen was whole blood. This chain links TRBV27 with TRBJ1-2, with D unresolved. CDR3 DNA: TGTGCCAGCAGTTTATCCCCCAGTTCCCACTATGGCTACACCTTC. Residues: CASSLSPSSHYGYTF.